This T cell receptor beta chain stems from a study of early T cells in non-severe SARS-CoV-2 infection. Each cDNA molecule carried a unique molecular identifier. TCRdb fed the 5' RACE reads into MiXCR, producing one record per CDR3 protein. The repertoire holds approximately 98,000 distinct CDR3 sequences, with about 12% as singletons. Trimming cost V 0 bases and J 3 bases; bases outside gene matches: 4. Germline CDR1 LGHDT, CDR2 YNNKEL (reference sequence). This CDR3 has 16 amino acids. J is TRBJ2-3 and V is TRBV3-1; 9 nucleotides align to TRBD1. Sequencing used whole blood. The clonotype comes from an adult who was a healthcare worker with PCR-confirmed SARS-CoV-2 infection or an uninfected control (not recorded which). The CDR3 loop is CASSQDVGQGTDTQYF. The CDR3 DNA sequence: TGTGCCAGCAGCCAAGATGTCGGACAGGGGACAGATACGCAGTATTTT.